The TCR beta chain under discussion was sequenced for a study of blood T cell repertoires in COVID-19 (dated by TCRdb to about 2020). About the investigation overall: Samples from collaborators originated in the United States, Italy and Spain and spanned both the acute and convalescent phases of COVID-19. A de-identified subject ID, COVID-19 status, age in years and sex were almost always included in the sample metadata. The prospective study material was composed of cDNA or gDNA derived from T cells, B-cell-depleted T cells, or PBMCs. The repertoires were released in a freely available public database meant as a resource for research on the immune response to SARS-CoV-2. Samples came from the ongoing ImmuneRACE study (first 160 participants) plus 1,254 subjects from 6 global collaborators. HLA class I and class II types, where available, came from metadata supplied by the sample provider rather than from assay-based typing. Subjects who had been exposed to COVID-19, were actively infected with it, or had recovered from it provided the deeply sampled blood TCRbeta repertoires that made up the dataset. General study outcomes and caveats: The quantity of clinical and demographic metadata differed by source and by participant and was supplied without curation.

This clone was seen just once. There is no known antigen for this receptor. Within one base of it there is no much larger clone, and no base qualities were kept. V lost 0 bases and J lost 4 bases; the stretch between them is 3 bases long. The CDR3 measures 12 amino acids from cysteine to phenylalanine. Solely the CDR3 DNA is kept, with 36 bases framed from the first base. According to the germline V gene, CDR1 reads SGHDT and CDR2 reads YYEEEE. TCRbeta CDR3 regions were amplified from genomic DNA using the immunoSEQ Assay, a bias-controlled multiplex PCR. Per the original workflow: Within the assay, amplification of reference gene primers was used to estimate how many nucleated cells each sample contained. To quantify the absolute abundance of each unique TCRbeta CDR3 rearrangement, sequence reads were collapsed and filtered. Productive Simpson clonality was computed per sample as the square root of Simpson's diversity index over productive rearrangements. TCRdb provides this immuneACCESS table in a form limited to in-frame rearrangements. Some clones are lacking; in checked studies, under half of them reflect an unresolved V gene, and why the rest are absent is not known. V and J calls and clone size are copied from that table; D and trimming were computed from the DNA. Within this sample are fewer than 300,000 clones, with about 89% of them counted one time only. The ten largest account for more than 0.75% of the sample.

The collaborating institutions used their own protocols to collect whole blood in K2EDTA tubes. For TCRbeta analysis, collaborator samples were shipped as frozen whole blood, as isolated PBMCs, or as DNA extracted from either sample type. Recombination joined TRBV5-6 with TRBJ2-3; no confident D gene assignment can be made. The receptor's source is a man in his thirties or forties with acute or convalescent COVID-19. Sequenced: peripheral blood. CDR3 reads: CASSLVADTQYF. The nucleotides are TGTGCCAGCAGCTTGGTAGCAGATACGCAGTATTTT.